This is a list of T cell receptor beta chains from one sample in a study of control samples from healthy donors and cancer patients. Here immunoSEQ multiplex PCR was the method, and the copy in TCRdb shows in-frame clones only, minus some. Of 100,000 to 150,000 clones listed, more than 75% are singletons. Material for sequencing was blood. Source of these receptors: a man between 60 and 75 years old in good health. Both conserved end residues are part of each CDR3. Fields, in order: clone size, J gene, CDR3 length, D gene, V gene, CDR3 protein. The D gene is left open where the match is weak. Where a row states a size, it is once, few, many or the class of an expanded clone; other rows omit it.

clone size: -; J gene: TRBJ2-7; CDR3 length: 14; D gene: -; V gene: TRBV18; CDR3 protein: CASSPPWGVGEQYF
clone size: once; J gene: TRBJ1-1; CDR3 length: 14; D gene: TRBD1; V gene: TRBV7-3; CDR3 protein: CASSLGTGRTEAFF
clone size: -; J gene: TRBJ2-3; CDR3 length: 17; D gene: -; V gene: TRBV7-9; CDR3 protein: CASSLSGPRLDTDTQYF
clone size: few; J gene: TRBJ2-3; CDR3 length: 14; D gene: TRBD2; V gene: TRBV7-2; CDR3 protein: CASSFGGSTDTQYF
clone size: -; J gene: TRBJ2-7; CDR3 length: 13; D gene: TRBD2; V gene: TRBV6-2/TRBV6-3; CDR3 protein: CASSWATAGEQYF
clone size: -; J gene: TRBJ2-2; CDR3 length: 15; D gene: TRBD1; V gene: TRBV6-5; CDR3 protein: CASSYRTGNTGELFF
clone size: -; J gene: TRBJ1-1; CDR3 length: 12; D gene: -; V gene: TRBV3-1/TRBV3-2; CDR3 protein: CASSQTNTEAFF
clone size: -; J gene: TRBJ2-2; CDR3 length: 15; D gene: -; V gene: TRBV7-2; CDR3 protein: CASSLVPGYNGELFF
clone size: -; J gene: TRBJ1-4; CDR3 length: 12; D gene: TRBD1; V gene: TRBV7-2; CDR3 protein: CASTLDREKLFF
clone size: -; J gene: TRBJ2-2; CDR3 length: 12; D gene: -; V gene: TRBV5-8; CDR3 protein: CASSSLTGELFF
clone size: once; J gene: TRBJ2-2; CDR3 length: 15; D gene: -; V gene: TRBV5-4; CDR3 protein: CASSLVGSNTGELFF
clone size: -; J gene: TRBJ1-2; CDR3 length: 13; D gene: -; V gene: TRBV9; CDR3 protein: CASSAGQRYGYTF
clone size: -; J gene: TRBJ1-1; CDR3 length: 14; D gene: -; V gene: TRBV7-2; CDR3 protein: CASSLASLNTEAFF
clone size: few; J gene: TRBJ2-7; CDR3 length: 15; D gene: TRBD2; V gene: TRBV18; CDR3 protein: CASSPRSGAGDEQYF
clone size: once; J gene: TRBJ2-3; CDR3 length: 16; D gene: -; V gene: TRBV3-1/TRBV3-2; CDR3 protein: CASSQGQILSHSTQYF
clone size: -; J gene: TRBJ1-2; CDR3 length: 12; D gene: -; V gene: TRBV5-1; CDR3 protein: CASSPLDRGYTF
clone size: -; J gene: TRBJ1-3; CDR3 length: 17; D gene: -; V gene: TRBV18; CDR3 protein: CASSPQRRGQKGNTIYF
clone size: -; J gene: TRBJ1-1; CDR3 length: 14; D gene: -; V gene: TRBV18; CDR3 protein: CASSLARLNTEAFF
clone size: -; J gene: TRBJ2-3; CDR3 length: 15; D gene: TRBD2; V gene: TRBV7-3; CDR3 protein: CASSLSGLELDTQYF
clone size: -; J gene: TRBJ1-5; CDR3 length: 14; D gene: -; V gene: TRBV30; CDR3 protein: CAWSRGSYNQPQHF
clone size: -; J gene: TRBJ2-2; CDR3 length: 16; D gene: TRBD2; V gene: TRBV3-1/TRBV3-2; CDR3 protein: CASSQDTGGAVGELFF
clone size: -; J gene: TRBJ1-2; CDR3 length: 15; D gene: -; V gene: TRBV30; CDR3 protein: CAYALMGRTVGGYTF
clone size: -; J gene: TRBJ1-5; CDR3 length: 16; D gene: -; V gene: TRBV28; CDR3 protein: CASRVGRRRGNQPQHF
clone size: -; J gene: TRBJ2-1; CDR3 length: 17; D gene: TRBD2; V gene: TRBV7-6; CDR3 protein: CASSLAQTSGGNNEQFF
clone size: -; J gene: TRBJ1-4; CDR3 length: 14; D gene: -; V gene: TRBV19; CDR3 protein: CASSSGRANEKLFF
clone size: -; J gene: TRBJ1-4; CDR3 length: 16; D gene: -; V gene: TRBV19; CDR3 protein: CASSTARGGDNEKLFF
clone size: -; J gene: TRBJ1-6; CDR3 length: 15; D gene: -; V gene: TRBV2; CDR3 protein: CASSVSPGSNSPLHF
clone size: few; J gene: TRBJ1-2; CDR3 length: 13; D gene: -; V gene: TRBV7-9; CDR3 protein: CASSLVTAYGYTF
clone size: -; J gene: TRBJ2-7; CDR3 length: 17; D gene: -; V gene: TRBV19; CDR3 protein: CASSIDSDSTYSYEQYF
clone size: -; J gene: TRBJ1-5; CDR3 length: 13; D gene: -; V gene: TRBV2; CDR3 protein: CASSAGPNQPQHF
clone size: -; J gene: TRBJ2-2; CDR3 length: 13; D gene: -; V gene: TRBV12-3/TRBV12-4; CDR3 protein: CASNPRVTGELFF
clone size: -; J gene: TRBJ1-2; CDR3 length: 13; D gene: TRBD1; V gene: TRBV7-9; CDR3 protein: CASRLGQTYGYTF
clone size: -; J gene: TRBJ1-5; CDR3 length: 14; D gene: -; V gene: TRBV28; CDR3 protein: CASSLWQSNQPQHF
clone size: -; J gene: TRBJ2-2; CDR3 length: 16; D gene: TRBD2; V gene: TRBV4-2; CDR3 protein: CASSQDSTGGTGELFF
clone size: -; J gene: TRBJ2-6; CDR3 length: 15; D gene: -; V gene: TRBV5-5; CDR3 protein: CASSLGGLGANVLTF
clone size: -; J gene: TRBJ2-7; CDR3 length: 12; D gene: -; V gene: TRBV12-5; CDR3 protein: CASGPLHYEQYF
clone size: -; J gene: TRBJ2-1; CDR3 length: 17; D gene: -; V gene: TRBV6-2/TRBV6-3; CDR3 protein: CASSYSLAGAAYNEQFF
clone size: -; J gene: TRBJ1-2; CDR3 length: 14; D gene: TRBD1; V gene: TRBV19; CDR3 protein: CASSISTGGFPYTF
clone size: -; J gene: TRBJ2-3; CDR3 length: 15; D gene: -; V gene: TRBV28; CDR3 protein: CASSPGGRGTDTQYF
clone size: -; J gene: TRBJ1-1; CDR3 length: 14; D gene: -; V gene: TRBV19; CDR3 protein: CASSIRGRGTEAFF
clone size: once; J gene: TRBJ2-5; CDR3 length: 15; D gene: TRBD1; V gene: TRBV19; CDR3 protein: CASNIIQGAGETQYF
clone size: -; J gene: TRBJ1-2; CDR3 length: 14; D gene: TRBD1; V gene: TRBV11-2; CDR3 protein: CASSFDRGMYGYTF
clone size: -; J gene: TRBJ1-1; CDR3 length: 13; D gene: -; V gene: TRBV5-5; CDR3 protein: CASSLGPNTEAFF
clone size: -; J gene: TRBJ1-2; CDR3 length: 14; D gene: -; V gene: TRBV28; CDR3 protein: CASRTSGINYGYTF
clone size: -; J gene: TRBJ2-1; CDR3 length: 15; D gene: TRBD2; V gene: TRBV10-3; CDR3 protein: CAISGSVAGDGEQFF
clone size: -; J gene: TRBJ2-3; CDR3 length: 15; D gene: -; V gene: TRBV7-2; CDR3 protein: CASSLVSGGTDTQYF
clone size: -; J gene: TRBJ2-2; CDR3 length: 16; D gene: TRBD1; V gene: TRBV11-3; CDR3 protein: CASFPTGTGNTGELFF
clone size: once; J gene: TRBJ2-1; CDR3 length: 15; D gene: TRBD1; V gene: TRBV30; CDR3 protein: CAWSVYGTVNNEQFF
clone size: few; J gene: TRBJ2-2; CDR3 length: 14; D gene: -; V gene: TRBV10-1; CDR3 protein: CASSVSPNTGELFF
clone size: few; J gene: TRBJ2-1; CDR3 length: 17; D gene: TRBD2; V gene: TRBV5-4; CDR3 protein: CASSLLRTSGGYNEQFF
clone size: -; J gene: TRBJ1-3; CDR3 length: 13; D gene: TRBD1; V gene: TRBV5-1; CDR3 protein: CASSLTGENTIYF
clone size: -; J gene: TRBJ2-2; CDR3 length: 13; D gene: -; V gene: TRBV28; CDR3 protein: CASSLSDVGELFF
clone size: few; J gene: TRBJ2-1; CDR3 length: 14; D gene: -; V gene: TRBV6-5; CDR3 protein: CASIKTGAGDEQFF
clone size: -; J gene: TRBJ1-6; CDR3 length: 14; D gene: -; V gene: TRBV18; CDR3 protein: CASSPQGSDSALHF
clone size: -; J gene: TRBJ1-2; CDR3 length: 15; D gene: TRBD1; V gene: TRBV5-6; CDR3 protein: CASSLGQGLNYGYTF
clone size: -; J gene: TRBJ1-1; CDR3 length: 16; D gene: -; V gene: TRBV5-1; CDR3 protein: CASSLVVSGGNTEAFF
clone size: -; J gene: TRBJ2-7; CDR3 length: 13; D gene: -; V gene: TRBV7-2; CDR3 protein: CASSPGLGYEQYF